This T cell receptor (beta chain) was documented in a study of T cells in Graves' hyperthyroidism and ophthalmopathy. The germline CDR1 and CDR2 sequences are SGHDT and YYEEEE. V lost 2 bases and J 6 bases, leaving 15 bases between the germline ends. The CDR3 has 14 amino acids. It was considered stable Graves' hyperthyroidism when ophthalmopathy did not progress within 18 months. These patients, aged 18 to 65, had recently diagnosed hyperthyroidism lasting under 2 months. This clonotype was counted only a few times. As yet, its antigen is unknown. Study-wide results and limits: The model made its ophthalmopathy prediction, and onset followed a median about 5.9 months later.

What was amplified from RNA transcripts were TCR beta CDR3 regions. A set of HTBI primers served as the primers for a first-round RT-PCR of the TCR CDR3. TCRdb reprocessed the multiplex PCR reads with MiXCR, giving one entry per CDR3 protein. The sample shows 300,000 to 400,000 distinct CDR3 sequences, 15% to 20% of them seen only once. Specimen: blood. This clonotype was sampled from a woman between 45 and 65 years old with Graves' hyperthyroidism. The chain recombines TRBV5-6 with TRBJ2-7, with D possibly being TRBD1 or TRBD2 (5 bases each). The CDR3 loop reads CASSFGERGAEQYF. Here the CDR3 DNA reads TGTGCCAGCAGCTTCGGGGAGAGGGGAGCCGAGCAGTACTTC.